These T cell receptor beta chains were read from a single sample in a study of CD8+ T cells in alopecia areata. Here immunoSEQ multiplex PCR was the method, and the copy in TCRdb shows in-frame clones only, minus some. The sample has hundreds of thousands of clones; 58% are singletons. The sequencing used CD4+ T cells sorted from blood, collected at week 24, from a patient treated with tofacitinib. These receptors were taken from a human donor with alopecia areata. Both conserved end residues are part of each CDR3. D genes are given only for firm matches. Size is omitted from some rows. Given values are once, few, many or a class for expanded clones.

D	size	J	V	DNA	CDR3
.	.	TRBJ2-7	TRBV5-1	TGCGCCAGCAGCTTAAGGGGCAGGGAGAACCAGCAGTACTTC	CASSLRGRENQQYF
.	.	TRBJ2-2	TRBV5-1	TGCGCCAGCAGCTTGGAAGTAGCGGAGAACACCGGGGAGCTGTTTTTT	CASSLEVAENTGELFF
TRBD1	.	TRBJ1-2	TRBV30	TGTGCCTGGAGTCGGGGACAGGGGGCGCGGAGTGGCTACACCTTC	CAWSRGQGARSGYTF
.	.	TRBJ1-1	TRBV4-2	TGTGCCAGCAGCCAAGGGGGGCGGGAAGCTTTCTTT	CASSQGGREAFF
.	.	TRBJ2-6	TRBV5-1	TGCGCCAGCAGCTTGGCCAGGTCAAGCTCTGGGGCCAACGTCCTGACTTTC	CASSLARSSSGANVLTF
.	.	TRBJ2-7	TRBV29-1	TGCAGCGTTGCGGAAGGGTCAAGCTACGAGCAGTACTTC	CSVAEGSSYEQYF
TRBD2	.	TRBJ2-7	TRBV28	TGTGCCAGCAGCACCGGGGGGGTCGAGCAGTACTTC	CASSTGGVEQYF
TRBD1	.	TRBJ1-5	TRBV7-2	TGTGCCAGCAGCTTCGGGACAGGGGGCAATCAGCCCCAGCATTTT	CASSFGTGGNQPQHF
.	.	TRBJ1-3	TRBV10-3	TGTGCCATCAGTGATCGGCTGGCTTTAGGAAACACCATATATTTT	CAISDRLALGNTIYF
.	once	TRBJ1-2	TRBV6-5	TGTGCCAGCAGTTACTCGGGAGACAGCCGCTATGGCTACACCTTC	CASSYSGDSRYGYTF